This TCR beta chain was sequenced during a study of cytomegalovirus exposure and HLA in healthy donors. Overall study results and limits: Later on, a genetic analysis was performed. It linked a missense variant in DCLRE1C with V- and J-gene trimming of TCR beta.

In regard to this clone: The antigen remains unidentified.

The germline CDR1 and CDR2 sequences are MGHRA and YSYEKL. J was trimmed by 5 bases and V by 4 bases; bases with no gene match: 4. There are 14 residues in the CDR3. The PCR contained 60 Vbeta and 13 Jbeta primers. Clones were read by immunoSEQ multiplex PCR, and TCRdb kept only the in-frame ones, dropping some. Its listing shows about 200,000 clones. This sequence originates from a girl aged 2 to 10 in good health and CMV-seropositive. The specimen was PBMCs. The genes are TRBV4-1 and TRBJ1-4, with 7 bases identical to TRBD1. CDR3 nucleotide sequence: TGCGCCAGCAGCCGGACAGGCGGCAATGAAAAACTGTTTTTT. This encodes CASSRTGGNEKLFF.